These T cell receptor beta chains were read from a single sample in a study of cytomegalovirus exposure and HLA in healthy donors. The method was immunoSEQ multiplex PCR; TCRdb's version includes in-frame clones alone and lacks a portion of them. In the table there are about 170,000 clones, about 81% of which are singletons. The sample consisted of PBMCs. The receptors were gathered from a woman aged 50 to 60 in good health and CMV-seropositive. CDR3s include the opening cysteine and the closing phenylalanine or tryptophan. D genes are given only for firm matches. Clone size appears in some rows only: once, few, many, or a class for an expanded clone.

clone size,V gene,J gene,D gene,CDR3 protein,CDR3 DNA
.,TRBV29-1,TRBJ2-3,TRBD1,CSATGQGAGDTQYF,TGCAGCGCAACCGGGCAGGGGGCGGGTGATACGCAGTATTTT
.,TRBV19,TRBJ1-5,TRBD1,CASKGAHIAISPQHF,TGTGCCAGTAAGGGGGCCCATATAGCAATCAGCCCCCAGCATTTT
few,TRBV7-3,TRBJ2-1,TRBD2,CASSLMGLAGDEQFF,TGTGCCAGCAGCTTAATGGGACTAGCGGGGGATGAGCAGTTCTTC
.,TRBV4-2,TRBJ1-5,.,CASSQDETAVNQPQHF,TGTGCCAGCAGCCAAGATGAAACGGCGGTCAATCAGCCCCAGCATTTT
.,TRBV11-2,TRBJ2-1,.,CASSLPEGRRDQFF,TGTGCCAGCAGCTTACCCGAGGGCAGACGTGACCAGTTCTTC
.,TRBV5-1,TRBJ1-1,.,CASSFSGIFRTEAFF,TGCGCCAGCAGCTTTTCAGGGATTTTTCGGACTGAAGCTTTCTTT
.,TRBV9,TRBJ1-1,.,CASSAQVNTEAFF,TGTGCCAGCAGCGCACAGGTAAACACTGAAGCTTTCTTT
.,TRBV13,TRBJ2-7,.,CASSSIDSSYEQYF,TGTGCCAGCAGCTCAATAGACAGCAGCTACGAGCAGTACTTC
once,TRBV7-9,TRBJ1-2,.,CASTPEGRYGYTF,TGTGCCAGCACCCCGGAGGGGCGGTATGGCTACACCTTC
few,TRBV19,TRBJ2-2,.,CASSDRHANTGELFF,TGTGCCAGTAGTGACCGACATGCGAACACCGGGGAGCTGTTTTTT
.,TRBV14,TRBJ1-2,TRBD1,CASSQAGTGPYGYTF,TGTGCCAGCAGCCAGGCCGGGACAGGGCCCTATGGCTACACCTTC
.,TRBV6-5,TRBJ1-3,.,CASSYSKAGGGNTIYF,TGTGCCAGCAGTTACTCGAAGGCGGGCGGTGGAAACACCATATATTTT
.,TRBV2,TRBJ2-4,TRBD2,CASSGASGEILAKNIQYF,TGTGCCAGCAGTGGGGCTAGCGGGGAGATCCTAGCCAAAAACATTCAGTACTTC
.,TRBV7-3,TRBJ1-1,TRBD1,CASSFTGGPGAEAFF,TGTGCCAGCAGCTTCACAGGGGGCCCGGGAGCTGAAGCTTTCTTT
.,TRBV5-6,TRBJ2-1,.,CASSLAGQGYEQFF,TGTGCCAGCAGCTTGGCCGGGCAGGGATATGAGCAGTTCTTC
.,TRBV4-2,TRBJ1-5,.,CASSLGRNSNQPQHF,TGTGCCAGCAGCCTAGGGAGAAATAGCAATCAGCCCCAGCATTTT
.,TRBV5-6,TRBJ1-1,TRBD1,CASSSRTGGRTEAFF,TGTGCCAGCAGCTCCCGGACAGGGGGCAGGACTGAAGCTTTCTTT
once,TRBV6-6,TRBJ1-2,TRBD1,CASRGTGTLDGYTF,TGTGCCAGCAGGGGGACAGGGACTTTAGATGGCTACACCTTC
few,TRBV11-2,TRBJ2-3,.,CASSLGADTQYF,TGTGCCAGCAGCTTAGGAGCAGATACGCAGTATTTT
few,TRBV11-2,TRBJ1-2,.,CASSLGVNYGYTF,TGTGCCAGCAGCTTAGGAGTTAACTATGGCTACACCTTC
.,TRBV5-1,TRBJ2-5,TRBD1,CASTRTGVEETQYF,TGCGCCAGCACTAGGACAGGGGTGGAGGAGACCCAGTACTTC
.,TRBV7-9,TRBJ1-1,.,CASSHGQNTEAFF,TGTGCCAGCAGCCACGGTCAGAACACTGAAGCTTTCTTT
.,TRBV13,TRBJ2-3,TRBD1,CASSPRDSSTDTQYF,TGTGCCAGCAGCCCCCGGGACAGTAGCACAGATACGCAGTATTTT
once,TRBV29-1,TRBJ2-7,TRBD2,CSVLSGTRDEQYF,TGCAGCGTCCTCTCCGGGACTAGGGACGAGCAGTACTTC
.,TRBV9,TRBJ2-3,TRBD2,CASSGTSGGTDTQYF,TGTGCCAGCAGTGGGACTAGCGGGGGCACAGATACGCAGTATTTT
few,TRBV13,TRBJ1-6,.,CASSSYTYNSPLHF,TGTGCCAGCAGCTCATACACCTATAATTCACCCCTCCACTTT
.,TRBV12-5,TRBJ1-5,.,CASGVHAQPQHF,TGTGCTAGTGGCGTACACGCTCAGCCCCAGCATTTT
.,TRBV15,TRBJ2-7,.,CATSRAGVTYEQYF,TGTGCCACCAGCAGAGCCGGGGTCACCTACGAGCAGTACTTC
.,TRBV4-1,TRBJ2-1,TRBD2,CASSRTLAGGPDGEQFF,TGCGCCAGCAGCCGAACCCTAGCGGGGGGGCCCGACGGTGAGCAGTTCTTC
few,TRBV6-1,TRBJ2-2,TRBD1,CASSVRPGTGITGELFF,TGTGCCAGCAGTGTCCGTCCCGGGACAGGGATCACCGGGGAGCTGTTTTTT
.,TRBV6-4,TRBJ1-1,TRBD1,CASSAGTGGTEAFF,TGTGCCAGCAGTGCCGGGACAGGGGGGACTGAAGCTTTCTTT
.,TRBV7-8,TRBJ2-5,TRBD1,CASSLDRGETQYF,TGTGCCAGCAGCTTGGACAGGGGAGAGACCCAGTACTTC
.,TRBV2,TRBJ1-6,.,CASKNFLWANSPLHF,TGTGCCAGCAAAAATTTTTTATGGGCGAATTCACCCCTCCACTTT
.,TRBV6-1,TRBJ2-7,.,CASSEWATANYEQYF,TGTGCCAGCAGTGAATGGGCGACAGCCAACTACGAGCAGTACTTC
few,TRBV2,TRBJ2-3,.,CASRGQPTDTQYF,TGTGCCAGCAGAGGACAACCCACAGATACGCAGTATTTT
.,TRBV9,TRBJ2-1,.,CASSVAGEVYNEQFF,TGTGCCAGCAGCGTAGCTGGGGAGGTCTACAATGAGCAGTTCTTC
.,TRBV7-6,TRBJ2-3,.,CASSSRGSSDTQYF,TGTGCCAGCAGCTCTCGGGGGTCCTCAGATACGCAGTATTTT
.,TRBV5-1,TRBJ1-5,TRBD1,CASSSEGQNQPQHF,TGCGCCAGCAGCTCAGAGGGACAGAATCAGCCCCAGCATTTT
.,TRBV6-1,TRBJ1-1,.,CASTPGRFGTEAFF,TGTGCCAGCACCCCAGGGAGGTTTGGAACTGAAGCTTTCTTT
few,TRBV5-1,TRBJ1-3,TRBD1,CASSLVTGGFSGNTIYF,TGCGCCAGCAGCTTAGTCACAGGGGGCTTCTCTGGAAACACCATATATTTT
.,TRBV4-1,TRBJ1-1,.,CASSARGGGHTEAFF,TGCGCCAGCAGCGCGAGGGGCGGGGGACACACTGAAGCTTTCTTT
.,TRBV15,TRBJ1-5,.,CATSRGGNQPQHF,TGTGCCACCAGCAGAGGCGGAAATCAGCCCCAGCATTTT
.,TRBV11-2,TRBJ1-1,.,CASSFDPEGTEAFF,TGTGCCAGCAGCTTCGACCCGGAGGGGACTGAAGCTTTCTTT
.,TRBV11-1,TRBJ2-5,.,CASSLDLSDFQETQYF,TGTGCCAGCAGCTTAGACCTATCGGACTTCCAAGAGACCCAGTACTTC
.,TRBV2,TRBJ2-1,TRBD1,CASSVYRGTEQFF,TGTGCCAGCAGTGTTTACAGGGGCACTGAGCAGTTCTTC
.,TRBV9,TRBJ1-2,.,CASSAGYGYTF,TGTGCCAGCAGCGCGGGATATGGCTACACCTTC
.,TRBV5-6,TRBJ1-5,.,CASSPRGNQPQHF,TGTGCCAGCAGCCCCCGAGGCAATCAGCCCCAGCATTTT
.,TRBV7-3,TRBJ2-5,.,CASSLTGRGQETQYF,TGTGCCAGCAGCTTAACGGGCAGGGGCCAAGAGACCCAGTACTTC
.,TRBV27,TRBJ2-7,.,CASSLFQQAGDFEQYF,TGTGCCAGCAGTTTATTCCAACAGGCCGGGGACTTCGAGCAGTACTTC
.,TRBV10-2,TRBJ1-2,.,CASSRLSRRGYTF,TGCGCCAGCAGCCGATTAAGCCGCCGGGGCTACACCTTC
.,TRBV5-1,TRBJ2-7,.,CASRRTYPSYEQYF,TGCGCCAGCAGACGGACATACCCATCCTACGAGCAGTACTTC
.,TRBV10-1,TRBJ2-5,TRBD2,CASSEDLAGGLETQYF,TGCGCCAGCAGTGAGGATCTAGCGGGGGGGCTGGAGACCCAGTACTTC
.,TRBV7-8,TRBJ1-2,.,CASSLGSYGYTF,TGTGCCAGCAGCTTAGGGAGCTATGGCTACACCTTC
.,TRBV18,TRBJ1-4,.,CASSPERWVEKLFF,TGTGCCAGCTCACCTGAGCGGTGGGTCGAAAAACTGTTTTTT